A single sample gave rise to the 23 T cell receptor beta chains below, sequenced in a study of blood T cells in healthy people across ages. Together with a sample-barcoded 5' primer, a J-beta primer mix was included in a second PCR lasting about 6 to 11 cycles. Via MiXCR, TCRdb re-called the 5' RACE reads, giving one row per CDR3 protein. There are approximately 780,000 distinct CDR3 sequences in the sample; roughly 25% occur only once, and under 3% lies in the top ten. This same sample was also part of a study on T cells of mothers and their children.

Input material: blood. Receptors were obtained from a boy aged 5-17 years in good health.

The rearrangement links TRBV6-4 to TRBJ2-3; 13 positions match TRBD2. The CDR3 length is 16 residues. Germline-derived CDR1 and CDR2 are MRHNA and SNTAGT. Trimming took 0 bases from V and 8 from J; bases not matched to a gene: 5. The CDR3 DNA reads as TGTGCCAGCAGTGACTCCGGGACTAGCGGGGCGGGTACGCAGTATTTT. Its translation: CASSDSGTSGAGTQYF.

The chain joins TRBV20-1 to TRBJ2-5; D is tentatively TRBD1 or TRBD2 (5 bases each). Germline V lookup: CDR1 DFQATT, CDR2 SNEGSKA (reference sequence). The V gene lost 3 bases and the J gene lost 1 base, with 15 bases spanning the gap. The CDR3 length is 15 residues. The CDR3 loop reads CSASSFGGSQETQYF. DNA for the CDR3: TGCAGTGCTAGTAGTTTTGGGGGTTCCCAAGAGACCCAGTACTTC.

This clonotype has a handful of counts. DNA for the CDR3: TGTGCCAGCAGCCTTACCCAGGGACCCACCGAGCAGTACTTC. It is translated as CASSLTQGPTEQYF. V gene TRBV6-5 combines with J gene TRBJ2-5; D may correspond to TRBD1 or TRBD2 (5 bases each). The closer fit of TRBJ2-7 to the DNA end suggests the J call may be wrong. Germline loops: CDR1 MNHEY, CDR2 SVGAGI. The CDR3 contains 14 residues.

This clonotype was seen a few times. This chain connects TRBV3-1 to TRBJ2-1; a possible D gene is TRBD1 (5 bases). The CDR3 consists of 14 residues. Germline V CDR1 and CDR2: LGHDT, YNNKEL (reference sequence). The germline V and J ends were trimmed by 4 bases and 5 bases, with 12 bases remaining between them. CDR3 bases: TGTGCCAGCAGCCCGCGGACAAGGGACAATGAGCAGTTCTTC. Protein product: CASSPRTRDNEQFF.

This sequence joins TRBV7-9 and TRBJ2-5; D is unresolved. Germline V CDR1 and CDR2: SEHNR, FQNEAQ (reference sequence). This CDR3 contains 15 residues. Deletions cut 1 base from V and 5 bases from J, with 14 bases between. CDR3 protein: CASSLGGRRAETQYF. The CDR3 coding sequence is TGTGCCAGCAGCTTAGGCGGTCGAAGGGCCGAGACCCAGTACTTC.

This clonotype occurred a few times. The chain is built from TRBV7-2 and TRBJ2-7; 12 bases are a match to TRBD2. Germline CDR1 reads SGHTA; CDR2 reads FQGNSA. V dropped 11 bases and J dropped 1; count of bases not matched to a gene: 3. The CDR3 sequence is 13 residues long. The CDR3 region is CACGLAGSYEQYF. CDR3 sequence (DNA): TGTGCCTGCGGACTAGCGGGGTCCTACGAGCAGTACTTC.

The J gene is TRBJ1-2, the V gene TRBV10-3, with D tentatively TRBD1 (6 bases). The germline V gene encodes CDR1 ENHRY and CDR2 SYGVKD. The CDR3 covers 16 residues. The germline V and J ends were trimmed by 0 bases and 2 bases, with 13 bases remaining between them. CDR3: CAISESRTEFNYGYTF. The CDR3 DNA follows: TGTGCCATCAGTGAGTCACGGACAGAATTCAACTATGGCTACACCTTC.

This clonotype was recorded a few times. The V call is TRBV9, the J call TRBJ2-1, with 7 bases lining up with TRBD2. J gave up 8 bases and V 1 base, and 3 bases lay outside the gene matches. The CDR3 has 13 amino acids. Germline V gene lookup returns CDR1 SGDLS and CDR2 YYNGEE. This chain's CDR3 is CASSVTSEHEQFF. For the CDR3, the DNA is TGTGCCAGCAGCGTAACTAGCGAGCATGAGCAGTTCTTC. Together with reference TRBV9 and TRBJ2-1, the CDR3 gives the full variable domain: DSGVTQTPKHLITATGQRVTLRCSPRSGDLSVYWYQQSLDQGLQFLIQYYNGEERAKGNILERFSAQQFPDLHSELNLSSLELGDSALYFCASSVTSEHEQFFGPGTRLTVL.

In its sample, this clonotype was seen many times. The rearrangement uses TRBV20-1 and TRBJ2-1, with 11 bases aligning to TRBD2. With V trimmed by 1 base and J by 0 bases, 2 bases remained unmatched. The length of the CDR3 is 16 residues. Germline V gene sequence: CDR1 DFQATT, CDR2 SNEGSKA (reference sequence). The CDR3 DNA reads TGCAGTGCTAGAGGTAGCGGGGGGGTCTCCTACAATGAGCAGTTCTTC. Translated, it gives CSARGSGGVSYNEQFF.

The CDR3 is CAISISGVTQETQYF. The CDR3 DNA reads TGTGCCATCAGCATTAGCGGGGTTACACAAGAGACCCAGTACTTC. The chain couples TRBV10-3 to TRBJ2-5, with TRBD2 matching 8 bases. J was trimmed by 2 bases and V by 6 bases; bases with no gene match: 8. The germline V gene encodes CDR1 ENHRY and CDR2 SYGVKD. There are 15 residues in the CDR3.

The chain employs TRBV28 and TRBJ2-3, with unresolved D. In germline, CDR1 is MDHEN, CDR2 SYDVKM. V was clipped by 7 bases and J by 6 bases, with 8 bases between them. The length of the CDR3 is 11 residues. CDR3 DNA sequence: TGTGCCAGCACAGACGCGGATACGCAGTATTTT. This sequence encodes CASTDADTQYF.

The V gene is TRBV5-1, the J gene TRBJ2-5, with 11 bases aligning to TRBD2. Matching the DNA end better, TRBJ2-1 makes the J call doubtful. Germline V CDR1 and CDR2: SGHRS, YFSETQ. The CDR3 has 17 amino acids. The CDR3 here is CASSSPMGTSGFNEQFF. Here the CDR3 DNA reads TGCGCCAGCAGCTCCCCCATGGGGACTAGCGGATTCAATGAGCAGTTCTTC.

V and J are TRBV29-1 and TRBJ2-7; 7 positions match TRBD1. V dropped 2 bases and J dropped 2; count of bases not matched to a gene: 3. CDR1 is SQVTM and CDR2 is ANQGSEA in the germline V gene. The CDR3 spans 13 residues. CDR3 coding DNA: TGCAGCGTTGAACTAGGACAGGCCTACGAGCAGTACTTC. The encoded protein is CSVELGQAYEQYF.

This clonotype was counted between two and nine times. The chain recombines TRBV7-9 with TRBJ2-5; TRBD2 matches at 7 bases. The DNA matches TRBJ2-1 better at its end, which makes the J call doubtful. The CDR3 runs to 16 residues. Germline CDR1 is SEHNR and CDR2 is FQNEAQ (reference sequence). The CDR3 loop is CASSLAGSGKGGEQFF. The DNA for the CDR3 is TGTGCCAGCAGCTTAGCTGGAAGCGGGAAGGGCGGTGAGCAGTTCTTC.

This clonotype was found a few times. This chain connects TRBV12-5 to TRBJ2-1; no firm D call. Germline V gene data show CDR1 as LGHNT and CDR2 as FRNRAP. Trimming took off 0 bases at V and 6 bases at J, with 18 bases between the two ends. CDR3 length: 17 residues. The CDR3 reads CASGLVSEALISNEQFF. The CDR3 DNA reads as TGTGCTAGTGGTTTGGTATCGGAAGCCTTGATTTCCAATGAGCAGTTCTTC.

This chain links TRBV7-9 with TRBJ2-7; tentative D call: TRBD1 (6 bases). Deletions cut 5 bases from V and 0 bases from J, with 14 bases between. Per the germline V gene, CDR1 is SEHNR and CDR2 is FQNEAQ (reference sequence). The CDR3 sequence is 15 residues long. CDR3 DNA: TGTGCCAGCAGCCCCCGGACAGAAACCTCCTACGAGCAGTACTTC. This codes for CASSPRTETSYEQYF.

This clonotype has only a few counts. The V call is TRBV5-1, the J call TRBJ1-6; a possible D gene is TRBD1 (5 bases). CDR3 size: 15 residues. V dropped 4 bases and J dropped 6 bases, with 14 bases sitting between them. The germline gives CDR1 SGHRS, CDR2 YFSETQ. CDR3 in DNA: TGCGCCAGCAGCCTCGCCGGAGGGACTAATTCACCCCTCCACTTT. This encodes CASSLAGGTNSPLHF.

The CDR3 coding sequence is TGTGCCAGCAACTCACAAATCCAGGGCGAGCAGTACTTC. Its protein product is CASNSQIQGEQYF. The rearrangement uses TRBV11-2 and TRBJ2-7, with D possibly matching TRBD1 (5 bases). The germline V gene has CDR1 SGHAT and CDR2 FQNNGV. The CDR3 is 13 amino acids. Trimming shortened V by 7 bases and J by 6 bases, and 16 bases separated the two germline ends.

V is TRBV19 and J is TRBJ1-1; 7 bases agree with TRBD1. This CDR3 has 14 residues. The V gene end was trimmed by 3 bases and the J gene end by 4 bases; junction bases not matched to a gene: 5. CDR1 LNHDA and CDR2 SQIVND come from the germline V gene (reference sequence). CDR3 DNA: TGTGCCAGTAGTATCGCGGCAGGGGGCACTGAAGCTTTCTTT. Translating gives CASSIAAGGTEAFF.

This clonotype was counted between two and nine times. The genes are TRBV28 and TRBJ1-2, with a possible D match to TRBD1 (5 bases). V was trimmed by 6 bases and J by 4 bases, leaving 18 bases between them. The CDR3 extends over 15 amino acids. Germline assignment: CDR1 MDHEN and CDR2 SYDVKM. The CDR3 coding sequence is TGTGCCAGCAGCCTCCCATCGCAGGGCGGCTATGGCTACACCTTC. Residues: CASSLPSQGGYGYTF.

J is TRBJ2-1 and V is TRBV6-6, with 7 positions matching TRBD2. The DNA matches TRBJ2-5 better at its end, which makes the J call doubtful. The CDR3 sequence is 12 residues long. The V gene's germline CDR1 is MNHNY and CDR2 SVGAGI (reference sequence). CDR3 nucleotides: TGTGCCAGCGTGGGAGGGCAGGAGACCCAGTACTTC. Translated: CASVGGQETQYF.

The sample holds a few counts of this clonotype. The CDR3 coding sequence is TGTGCCAGCAGCCCGGACGGTGCAGGTCAGCCCCAGCATTTT. This translates into CASSPDGAGQPQHF. The V gene is TRBV12-3 or TRBV12-4, the J gene TRBJ1-5; D gene unclear. Trimming cost V 6 bases and J 6 bases, with 15 bases left between them. CDR3 length: 14 residues.

This sequence joins TRBV2 and TRBJ2-2; possible D gene TRBD1, 6 bases. Trimming removed 6 bases from V and 0 bases from J, with 11 bases in between. The CDR3 sequence is 15 residues long. Germline V gene sequence: CDR1 SNHLY, CDR2 FYNNEI. CDR3 DNA sequence: TGTGCCAGCAGGCAGGACAGCGCGAACACCGGGGAGCTGTTTTTT. This encodes CASRQDSANTGELFF. Full variable domain (outside the CDR3, taken from reference TRBV2 and TRBJ2-2): EPEVTQTPSHQVTQMGQEVILRCVPISNHLYFYWYRQILGQKVEFLVSFYNNEISEKSEIFDDQFSVERPDGSNFTLKIRSTKLEDSAMYFCASRQDSANTGELFFGEGSRLTVL.